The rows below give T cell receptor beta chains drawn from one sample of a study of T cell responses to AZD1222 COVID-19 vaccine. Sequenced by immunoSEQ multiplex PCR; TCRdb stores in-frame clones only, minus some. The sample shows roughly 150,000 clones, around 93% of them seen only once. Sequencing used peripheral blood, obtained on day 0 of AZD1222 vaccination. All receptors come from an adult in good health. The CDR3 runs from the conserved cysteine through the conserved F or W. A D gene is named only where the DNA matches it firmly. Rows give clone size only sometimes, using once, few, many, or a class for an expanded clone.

DNA: TGCAGCGTTGATGGGACTAGCGGGGGAATCTTC
CDR3: CSVDGTSGGIF
J: TRBJ2-1
D: TRBD2
size: NA
V: TRBV29-1

DNA: TGTGCCAGTAGTACCAGGGACCGAAACCAAGAGACCCAGTACTTC
CDR3: CASSTRDRNQETQYF
J: TRBJ2-5
D: NA
size: NA
V: TRBV19

DNA: TGTGCCAGCAGTTTTCACGGGACAGGGGGCGAGCAGTACTTC
CDR3: CASSFHGTGGEQYF
J: TRBJ2-7
D: TRBD1
size: NA
V: TRBV6-5

DNA: TGTGCCAGCAGCTCGGGGGGACAGGGGTCGTCTCAGCCCCAGCATTTT
CDR3: CASSSGGQGSSQPQHF
J: TRBJ1-5
D: TRBD1
size: NA
V: TRBV5-5

DNA: TGTGCCAGCAGTACGGCCGATATGGATGAAAAACTGTTTTTT
CDR3: CASSTADMDEKLFF
J: TRBJ1-4
D: NA
size: NA
V: TRBV28

DNA: TGTGCCAGCAGCCCGCTCGGGGGGAGCTATGGCTACACCTTC
CDR3: CASSPLGGSYGYTF
J: TRBJ1-2
D: NA
size: NA
V: TRBV6-5

DNA: TGTGCCAGCAGTTTTGGTGTCCTCAATGAGCAGTTCTTC
CDR3: CASSFGVLNEQFF
J: TRBJ2-1
D: NA
size: once
V: TRBV27

DNA: TGTGCCAGCAGGCGCCGGGACAGGGCATACGAGCAGTACTTC
CDR3: CASRRRDRAYEQYF
J: TRBJ2-7
D: TRBD1
size: NA
V: TRBV6-5

DNA: TGTGCCTGGAGTCGTGGACGATACACAGATACGCAGTATTTT
CDR3: CAWSRGRYTDTQYF
J: TRBJ2-3
D: NA
size: NA
V: TRBV30

DNA: TGTGCCAGCAGCCTCCTCTCCGGGCTAGCCAAAAACATTCAGTACTTC
CDR3: CASSLLSGLAKNIQYF
J: TRBJ2-4
D: NA
size: once
V: TRBV7-9

DNA: TGTGCCAGCAGCCCTCCGGGGGCCCGGGGAAACACCATATATTTT
CDR3: CASSPPGARGNTIYF
J: TRBJ1-3
D: NA
size: once
V: TRBV9

DNA: TGCAGTGCAGAACCCGAGGGGCCCCAGCATTTT
CDR3: CSAEPEGPQHF
J: TRBJ1-5
D: NA
size: NA
V: TRBV20-1

DNA: TGCGCCAGCAGCCAAGTTGGGGGACAGGGGCACTATGGCTACACCTTC
CDR3: CASSQVGGQGHYGYTF
J: TRBJ1-2
D: TRBD1
size: NA
V: TRBV4-3

DNA: TGTGCCAGCAGCTTGGGTGGGACAGGGGCGATGAACACTGAAGCTTTCTTT
CDR3: CASSLGGTGAMNTEAFF
J: TRBJ1-1
D: TRBD1
size: NA
V: TRBV5-5

DNA: TGTGCCACCGGAGGACAGGGGGTGAACTACGAGCAGTACTTC
CDR3: CATGGQGVNYEQYF
J: TRBJ2-7
D: TRBD1
size: NA
V: TRBV19

DNA: TGTGCCAGCAGCGTACAATCGGGGGGGAGTTACGACGAGCAGTACTTC
CDR3: CASSVQSGGSYDEQYF
J: TRBJ2-7
D: TRBD2
size: once
V: TRBV7-2

DNA: TGTGCCAGCAGTTTGGGGGACACTGAAGCTTTCTTT
CDR3: CASSLGDTEAFF
J: TRBJ1-1
D: NA
size: NA
V: TRBV28

DNA: TGTGCCACCAGTGATTTGGGACAGGGTCAAGAGACCCAGTACTTC
CDR3: CATSDLGQGQETQYF
J: TRBJ2-5
D: TRBD1
size: NA
V: TRBV24-1

DNA: TGTGCCAGCAGTTTAAGGGGGATGGACTATGGCTACACCTTC
CDR3: CASSLRGMDYGYTF
J: TRBJ1-2
D: NA
size: NA
V: TRBV28

DNA: TGTGCCAGCAGGGGGCGCGCAGGCCGCACTGAAGCTTTCTTT
CDR3: CASRGRAGRTEAFF
J: TRBJ1-1
D: NA
size: few
V: TRBV2

DNA: TGCGCCAGCAGTGACCTCCGGGGACTCTCCGAGCAGTACTTC
CDR3: CASSDLRGLSEQYF
J: TRBJ2-7
D: NA
size: NA
V: TRBV10-1

DNA: TGCGCCAGCAGCCAAGAACCGGGACAGGGCTTCTATGGCTACACCTTC
CDR3: CASSQEPGQGFYGYTF
J: TRBJ1-2
D: TRBD1
size: NA
V: TRBV4-3

DNA: TGTGCCAGCATTCCAGGGGCAACCTACGAGCAGTACTTC
CDR3: CASIPGATYEQYF
J: TRBJ2-7
D: NA
size: NA
V: TRBV2

DNA: TGTGCCAGCAGCTTAGCCGGGGGGAATCAGCCCCAGCATTTT
CDR3: CASSLAGGNQPQHF
J: TRBJ1-5
D: NA
size: NA
V: TRBV7-9

DNA: TGTGCCACCAGCAGAGATAGGGGGGGAGGAACGGGCTACACCTTC
CDR3: CATSRDRGGGTGYTF
J: TRBJ1-2
D: NA
size: NA
V: TRBV15

DNA: TGTGCCAGCAGTTACGCGACTGGAAACACCATATATTTT
CDR3: CASSYATGNTIYF
J: TRBJ1-3
D: NA
size: NA
V: TRBV5-8

DNA: TGTGCCAGTAGTATCTTTGGACAGGGGGCATACGAGCAGTACTTC
CDR3: CASSIFGQGAYEQYF
J: TRBJ2-7
D: TRBD1
size: NA
V: TRBV19

DNA: TGTGCCAGCAGTTTATCGAGAGTCAATCAGCCCCAGCATTTT
CDR3: CASSLSRVNQPQHF
J: TRBJ1-5
D: NA
size: NA
V: TRBV28

DNA: TGTGCCAGCATTCACAGGGGTGCAAATTCACCCCTCCACTTT
CDR3: CASIHRGANSPLHF
J: TRBJ1-6
D: TRBD1
size: NA
V: TRBV28

DNA: TGTGCCAGCAGCTTAGCCGCAGGGTCCGGAAACACCATATATTTT
CDR3: CASSLAAGSGNTIYF
J: TRBJ1-3
D: NA
size: NA
V: TRBV7-2

DNA: TGTGCCAGCAGCGTTATGGCAGGGAAGACTGAAGCTTTCTTT
CDR3: CASSVMAGKTEAFF
J: TRBJ1-1
D: NA
size: NA
V: TRBV9

DNA: TGCGCCAGTTGCCTGGGGAGACAGATTTCCTACGAGCAGTACTTC
CDR3: CASCLGRQISYEQYF
J: TRBJ2-7
D: NA
size: NA
V: TRBV10-2

DNA: TGTGCCAGCAGTTTACTAGCCGGACCCCTCCACTTT
CDR3: CASSLLAGPLHF
J: TRBJ1-6
D: NA
size: NA
V: TRBV27